This T cell receptor (beta chain) was recorded in a study of blood T cells in healthy people across ages. Each individual donor underwent a draw of about 9.1 milliliters of peripheral blood. V lost 4 bases, J lost 4 bases, and 25 bases lay in between. This CDR3 is 18 amino acids long. Germline-derived CDR1 and CDR2 are MNHEY and SMNVEV (reference sequence). Combining a sample-barcoded 5' primer with a J-beta primer mix, a second PCR ran for roughly 6 to 12 cycles. TCRdb reprocessed the 5' RACE reads via MiXCR and lists one record per CDR3 protein. Counted here are 750,000 to 1,000,000 distinct CDR3 sequences, 25% to 35% occurring once; the ten biggest clones make up approximately 10%. This sample also belongs to another study, concerning T cells of mothers and their children. From that report: Per mother, over 9.5 million TCR beta CDR3 reads were obtained; per child, approximately 3.2 million.

Sequencing used blood. The receptor comes from a woman aged 40 to 50 in good health. The chain carries TRBV27 and TRBJ2-5; TRBD1 is a possible D gene (6 bases). In nucleotides, the CDR3 is TGTGCCAGCAGTTCGGGGACCCTCCGTCCGGGCAGGGGAGAGACCCAGTACTTC. Protein product: CASSSGTLRPGRGETQYF.